The 29 T cell receptor beta chains reported below all come from one sample, sequenced in a study of lymphopenia after photon versus proton radiotherapy. Some clones are missing from TCRdb's copy, which holds only in-frame ones; the method was immunoSEQ multiplex PCR. Of 150,000 to 200,000 clones detected, about 88% appear once; the ten largest clones hold around 5.1%. The source was peripheral blood, collected from a patient treated with photon-based radiotherapy. These receptors originate from a middle-aged man with gastric cancer.

V is TRBV5-1 and J is TRBJ2-7; D gene uncertain. V shed 0 bases and J shed 0 bases, with 7 bases lying between them. Germline loops: CDR1 SGHRS, CDR2 YFSETQ. The CDR3 has 14 amino acids. DNA for the CDR3: TGCGCCAGCAGCTTGGTGGGGAACTCCTACGAGCAGTACTTC. Its protein is CASSLVGNSYEQYF.

V is TRBV6-1 and J is TRBJ1-5; the match to TRBD1 covers 7 bases. J gave up 2 bases and V 2 bases, and 0 bases lay outside the gene matches. Germline assignment: CDR1 MNHNS and CDR2 SASEGT. The CDR3 extends over 14 amino acids. The CDR3 sequence: CASSEQGGNQPQHF. The DNA for the CDR3 is TGTGCCAGCAGTGAACAGGGGGGCAATCAGCCCCAGCATTTT.

The chain has TRBV28 and TRBJ2-7; D possibly corresponds to TRBD1 (5 bases). Per germline, CDR1 MDHEN and CDR2 SYDVKM. The CDR3 totals 14 residues. V lost 6 bases to trimming and J lost 4 bases, with 16 bases between them. Here the CDR3 DNA reads TGTGCCAGCAGCCCCACAGGTTCCCTTTACGAGCAGTACTTC. Protein sequence: CASSPTGSLYEQYF.

The V gene is TRBV30, the J gene TRBJ2-2, with D possibly matching TRBD1 (6 bases). The V and J ends lost 7 bases and 6 bases respectively, with 15 bases between them. CDR1 and CDR2 (germline): GTSNPN, SVGIG (reference sequence). This CDR3 is built from 13 residues. The CDR3 protein is CAFTGFRAGELFF. The CDR3 DNA reads TGTGCCTTCACAGGGTTTCGGGCCGGGGAGCTGTTTTTT.

V is TRBV27 and J is TRBJ2-1; 7 nucleotides align to TRBD2. J was trimmed by 2 bases and V by 3 bases; bases with no gene match: 4. Germline CDR1 MNHEY, CDR2 SMNVEV (reference sequence). The length of the CDR3 is 15 residues. The CDR3 sequence: CASSFTAGPYNEQFF. As DNA, the CDR3 is TGTGCCAGCAGTTTTACAGCGGGACCCTACAATGAGCAGTTCTTC.

This sequence joins TRBV6-5 and TRBJ1-1; a weak D match, TRBD1 (5 bases). Trimming cost V 0 bases and J 10 bases, with 12 bases left between them. Germline V gene lookup returns CDR1 MNHEY and CDR2 SVGAGI. CDR3 size: 13 residues. The DNA for the CDR3 is TGTGCCAGCAGTTACTCGGGGGGAGGGCGAGCTTTCTTT. Its protein is CASSYSGGGRAFF.

This chain connects TRBV14 to TRBJ2-1, with D tentatively TRBD1 or TRBD2 (5 bases each). The V gene lost 5 bases and the J gene lost 14 bases, with 16 bases spanning the gap. The CDR3 is made up of 12 amino acids. From germline, CDR1 is SGHDN and CDR2 FVKESK. CDR3 amino acids: CASSYGTEREFF. The DNA of the CDR3 is TGTGCCAGCAGCTACGGGACGGAAAGAGAGTTCTTC.

The J gene is TRBJ1-1, the V gene TRBV18; weak D call: TRBD1 (5 bases). Trimming cost V 3 bases and J 1 base, with 15 bases left between them. This CDR3 contains 16 residues. Germline V lookup: CDR1 KGHSH, CDR2 LQKENI. CDR3 nucleotides: TGTGCCAGCTCACCCGGCCTCAGGGACTGGAACACTGAAGCTTTCTTT. It specifies CASSPGLRDWNTEAFF.

The chain employs TRBV4-1 and TRBJ2-2, with TRBD1 as a possible D gene (5 bases). The CDR3 spans 17 residues. V was pared by 4 bases and J by 4 bases, with 19 bases between. Germline values: CDR1 MGHRA, CDR2 YSYEKL. The DNA for the CDR3 is TGCGCCAGCAGCCCCTCGGGCAGGGTTAGCCTCACCGGGGAGCTGTTTTTT. The encoded protein is CASSPSGRVSLTGELFF.

The chain links TRBV5-1 to TRBJ1-1; D not certain. Trimming stripped 2 bases from V and 3 bases from J, with 8 bases between. Germline V CDR1 and CDR2: SGHRS, YFSETQ. CDR3 length equals 13 residues. CDR3 loop: CASSFTTDTEAFF. The CDR3 DNA follows: TGCGCCAGCAGCTTTACAACTGACACTGAAGCTTTCTTT.

The CDR3 protein is CASSPGQGEKLFF. The CDR3, as DNA: TGTGCCAGCAGTCCTGGACAGGGTGAAAAACTGTTTTTT. The chain combines TRBV28 with TRBJ1-4, with 8 bases matching TRBD1. The CDR3 has 13 residues. Germline CDR1 and CDR2: MDHEN and SYDVKM. Trimming removed 5 bases from V and 7 bases from J; junction bases left unmatched: 3.

This chain links TRBV4-1 with TRBJ2-3; 10 nucleotides line up with TRBD2. Per the germline V gene, CDR1 is MGHRA and CDR2 is YSYEKL. J was trimmed by 3 bases and V by 0 bases; bases with no gene match: 3. This CDR3 spans 16 amino acids. The CDR3: CASSQELAGGTDTQYF. The DNA of the CDR3 is TGCGCCAGCAGCCAAGAGTTAGCGGGAGGTACAGATACGCAGTATTTT.

This sequence joins TRBV27 and TRBJ2-1; TRBD2 aligns across 7 bases. The CDR3 is 15 amino acids. The germline CDR1 and CDR2 sequences are MNHEY and SMNVEV (reference sequence). J was trimmed by 5 bases and V by 3 bases; bases with no gene match: 7. CDR3 DNA sequence: TGTGCCAGCAGTTTCCTGGGAGGGGAAGACAATGAGCAGTTCTTC. It encodes CASSFLGGEDNEQFF.

V is TRBV19 and J is TRBJ2-2; the D gene could be TRBD1 or TRBD2 (7 bases each). The V gene lost 6 bases and the J gene lost 0 bases, with 14 bases spanning the gap. Germline lookup yields CDR1 LNHDA and CDR2 SQIVND (reference sequence). The CDR3 extends over 16 amino acids. Here the CDR3 DNA reads TGTGCCAGTAGCCCCAGGGGGGGGACGAACACCGGGGAGCTGTTTTTT. As protein: CASSPRGGTNTGELFF.

The chain joins TRBV30 to TRBJ1-1, with a possible D match to TRBD1 (5 bases). CDR3 size: 13 residues. The V and J ends lost 2 bases and 6 bases respectively, with 13 bases between them. CDR1 and CDR2 from the germline V gene are GTSNPN and SVGIG (reference sequence). For the CDR3, the DNA is TGTGCCTGGAGTTTGGGGCGCGGGGCTGAAGCTTTCTTT. This sequence encodes CAWSLGRGAEAFF.

The V call is TRBV5-6, the J call TRBJ2-5; 8 positions match TRBD1. The CDR3 extends over 16 amino acids. Losses at the gene ends were 2 bases for V and 5 bases for J; bases not matched to a gene: 11. Germline-derived CDR1 and CDR2 are SGHDT and YYEEEE. The CDR3 spells CASSFRGPRVGETQYF. Here the CDR3 DNA reads TGTGCCAGCAGCTTCAGGGGGCCACGGGTCGGGGAGACCCAGTACTTC.

The V gene is TRBV7-9, the J gene TRBJ2-1; 9 bases map to TRBD1. The germline V gene has CDR1 SEHNR and CDR2 FQNEAQ (reference sequence). Trimming took 7 bases from V and 6 from J; bases not matched to a gene: 7. The CDR3 covers 14 residues. The CDR3 nucleotides are TGTGCCAGCAATCCGGGACAGGGCCTCAATGAGCAGTTCTTC. This sequence encodes CASNPGQGLNEQFF.

The chain has TRBV5-1 and TRBJ1-1, with unresolved D. Germline values: CDR1 SGHRS, CDR2 YFSETQ. V was clipped by 0 bases and J by 4 bases, with 13 bases between them. The CDR3 totals 15 residues. The CDR3 here is CASSLEAVIVTEAFF. The CDR3, as DNA: TGCGCCAGCAGCTTGGAGGCGGTAATTGTCACTGAAGCTTTCTTT.

CDR3 sequence: CASSRQSAEQYF. The CDR3 coding sequence is TGCGCCAGCAGTAGACAGAGCGCCGAGCAGTACTTC. The chain is built from TRBV10-2 and TRBJ2-7, with D possibly TRBD1 on 5 matching bases. Trimming shortened V by 5 bases and J by 6 bases, and 11 bases separated the two germline ends. Germline V gene data show CDR1 as WSHSY and CDR2 as SAAADI. The CDR3 sequence is 12 residues long.

The genes are TRBV11-2 and TRBJ2-5; tentative D call: TRBD1 (6 bases). The CDR3 runs 16 residues. Germline V gene lookup returns CDR1 SGHAT and CDR2 FQNNGV. Trimming stripped 1 base from V and 5 bases from J, with 17 bases between. CDR3 nucleotides: TGTGCCAGCAGCTTAGTGGGCAGGGGTAGGATCGAGACCCAGTACTTC. It yields the protein CASSLVGRGRIETQYF.

V is TRBV4-1 and J is TRBJ1-1; tentatively, D is TRBD1 (5 bases). Germline CDR1 is MGHRA and CDR2 is YSYEKL. The CDR3 is 12 residues long. Trimming removed 2 bases from V and 5 bases from J, with 6 bases in between. CDR3 sequence: CASSQPGTEAFF. The CDR3 DNA reads as TGCGCCAGCAGCCAACCAGGGACTGAAGCTTTCTTT.

Note on this clone: At one end the junction does not follow the germline gene, possibly because of a read error. The rearrangement joins TRBV4-2 to TRBJ2-3; the D is unclear. Germline values: CDR1 LGHNA, CDR2 YNFKEQ. This CDR3 contains 15 residues. This CDR3 reads CASSALENPTDAQYF. The CDR3 nucleotides are TGTGCCAGCAGCGCCCTAGAAAATCCCACAGATGCGCAGTATTTT.

The rearrangement joins TRBV5-8 to TRBJ1-1; 9 bases are a match to TRBD1. J gave up 3 bases and V 4 bases, and 4 bases lay outside the gene matches. Germline-derived CDR1 and CDR2 are SGHTS and YDEGEE. This CDR3 is built from 14 residues. The CDR3 DNA reads as TGTGCCAGCAGCAAACGGGACAGGGACACTGAAGCTTTCTTT. This codes for CASSKRDRDTEAFF.

The sample holds a few counts of this clone. The chain carries TRBV10-2 and TRBJ1-2; no clear D. The CDR3 extends over 13 amino acids. Germline CDR1 reads WSHSY; CDR2 reads SAAADI. Trimming stripped 0 bases from V and 4 bases from J, with 6 bases between. CDR3 in DNA: TGCGCCAGCAGTGAGTCGGGCCGCTATGGCTACACCTTC. Its translation: CASSESGRYGYTF.

The chain combines TRBV19 with TRBJ1-2, with D unresolved. Germline assignment: CDR1 LNHDA and CDR2 SQIVND (reference sequence). CDR3 length equals 13 residues. The V end was cut by 11 bases, the J end by 4 bases, with 17 bases between. This chain's CDR3 is CASSPAPGYGYTF. The CDR3 nucleotides are TGTGCCTCCTCCCCAGCACCGGGCTATGGCTACACCTTC. The variable domain in full, with the rest retrieved from reference TRBV19 and TRBJ1-2, is DGGITQSPKYLFRKEGQNVTLSCEQNLNHDAMYWYRQDPGQGLRLIYYSQIVNDFQKGDIAEGYSVSREKKESFPLTVTSAQKNPTAFYLCASSPAPGYGYTFGSGTRLTVV.

The chain combines TRBV29-1 with TRBJ2-7, with 11 bases lining up with TRBD1. Germline-derived CDR1 and CDR2 are SQVTM and ANQGSEA. CDR3 length: 13 amino acids. Trimming took 3 bases from V and 3 from J; bases not matched to a gene: 1. The CDR3 DNA follows: TGCAGCGTTGATGGGACAGGGGGCTACGAGCAGTACTTC. The encoded protein is CSVDGTGGYEQYF.

The chain has TRBV5-1 and TRBJ2-5; perhaps TRBD2 as D (6 bases). The V end was cut by 4 bases, the J end by 5 bases, with 24 bases between. This CDR3 has 17 residues. Germline CDR1 is SGHRS and CDR2 is YFSETQ. The CDR3 is CASSLQAGTPIGETQYF. CDR3 nucleotides: TGCGCCAGCAGCCTCCAAGCCGGGACTCCAATCGGGGAGACCCAGTACTTC.

The DNA of the CDR3 is TGCAGCGGCGGACAGGGGATGAACACTGAAGCTTTCTTT. Encoded protein: CSGGQGMNTEAFF. V usage is TRBV29-1 and J usage is TRBJ1-1; the match to TRBD1 covers 9 bases. In germline, CDR1 is SQVTM, CDR2 ANQGSEA. Trimming took 7 bases from V and 0 from J; bases not matched to a gene: 3. This CDR3 is built from 13 residues.

The chain is built from TRBV5-1 and TRBJ2-7; 7 bases fit TRBD1. The V gene end was trimmed by 1 base and the J gene end by 0 bases; junction bases not matched to a gene: 4. Germline V gene lookup returns CDR1 SGHRS and CDR2 YFSETQ. The CDR3 totals 15 residues. Here the CDR3 reads CASSLSGTASYEQYF. The CDR3 coding sequence is TGCGCCAGCAGCTTGTCGGGGACAGCCTCCTACGAGCAGTACTTC.